The text below deals with one TCR beta chain. These data are taken from a study of CD8 T cells in Susac syndrome. TEMRA cells were FACS-enriched and CD8+ and CD4+ T cells negatively isolated. Reverse transcription used roughly 0.45 to 1 ug RNA and random hexamers. Using its own MiXCR run on the immunoSEQ multiplex PCR reads, TCRdb lists one record per CDR3 protein. The sample has about 210,000 distinct CDR3 sequences, roughly 96% seen once. The V and J ends lost 2 bases and 6 bases, in that order; junction bases with no gene match: 9. The CDR3 runs to 16 residues. This TCR was sampled from a human donor with multiple sclerosis. The chain is built from TRBV12-3 or TRBV12-4 and TRBJ2-3; 9 positions match TRBD2. The sample comprised CD4+ T cells from PBMCs. The chain's CDR3 is CASSLSASGKYDTQYF. CDR3 nucleotides: TGTGCCAGCAGTTTATCCGCTAGCGGGAAATACGATACGCAGTATTTT.